One sample yielded the 19 T cell receptor beta chains listed below, sequenced in a study of OX40 agonist ivuxolimab in advanced cancers. Using immunoSEQ multiplex PCR, the repertoire was profiled, and TCRdb retains in-frame clones only, with some absent. The sample lists approximately 25,000 clones, 86% occurring once. The sequences come from CD4+ or CD8+ T cells sorted from blood, collected in a trial of the OX40 agonist ivuxolimab. These receptors originate from an adult with an advanced solid tumor such as melanoma, head and neck, liver or kidney cancer.

The chain employs TRBV10-2 and TRBJ1-1; unclear D gene. Trimming cost V 8 bases and J 7 bases, with 14 bases left between them. The CDR3 has 12 amino acids. Per the germline V gene, CDR1 is WSHSY and CDR2 is SAAADI. Here the CDR3 DNA reads TGCGCCAGCTGCGACTCGTACGGTGAAGCTTTCTTT. This sequence encodes CASCDSYGEAFF.

The chain uses TRBV18 and TRBJ2-1, with 13 bases identical to TRBD2. Germline-derived CDR1 and CDR2 are KGHSH and LQKENI. This CDR3 is built from 16 residues. The V segment lost 0 bases and the J segment 9 bases; nucleotides outside the gene matches: 5. CDR3 DNA: TGTGCCAGCTCACCACCTTTACTAGCGGGGGGGTTTGAGCAGTTCTTC. This encodes CASSPPLLAGGFEQFF.

The genes are TRBV21-1 and TRBJ2-3. TRBV21-1 is shown as a pseudogene. The CDR3 extends over 15 amino acids. The CDR3 spells CASSKRGESTDTQYF. Written as DNA, the CDR3 is TGTGCCAGCAGCAAACGTGGGGAAAGCACAGATACGCAGTATTTT.

The J gene is TRBJ1-3, the V gene TRBV27; possible D gene TRBD1, 6 bases. Germline V lookup: CDR1 MNHEY, CDR2 SMNVEV (reference sequence). Between the trimmed V and J ends, which lost 6 bases and 0 bases, there was a span of 12 bases. The CDR3 loop spans 15 amino acids. CDR3 region: CASRGAGASGNTIYF. The CDR3, as DNA: TGTGCCAGCAGAGGTGCGGGGGCCTCTGGAAACACCATATATTTT.

The chain carries TRBV2 and TRBJ1-5; the D is unclear. There are 16 residues in the CDR3. V was pared by 1 base and J by 0 bases, with 10 bases between. Germline CDR1 is SNHLY and CDR2 is FYNNEI. The CDR3 reads CASSEGVSYSNQPQHF. Written as DNA, the CDR3 is TGTGCCAGCAGTGAAGGGGTTAGTTATAGCAATCAGCCCCAGCATTTT.

The CDR3 reads CASSPALGFYEQYF. The CDR3 region has the DNA TGTGCCAGCAGTCCAGCCCTCGGATTCTACGAGCAGTACTTC. This chain links TRBV28 with TRBJ2-5; D not certain. The J call may not be correct, given that the DNA end is closer to TRBJ2-7. The CDR3 is 14 amino acids. CDR1 is MDHEN and CDR2 is SYDVKM in the germline V gene.

This chain connects TRBV13 to TRBJ2-3; D remains ambiguous. CDR3 length: 16 residues. Germline assignment: CDR1 PRHDT and CDR2 FYEKMQ (reference sequence). V lost 4 bases and J 6 bases, leaving 20 bases between the germline ends. CDR3: CASSSPAAYLGDTQYF. In DNA form, the CDR3 reads TGTGCCAGCAGCTCCCCCGCGGCCTATCTGGGGGATACGCAGTATTTT.

V gene TRBV28 combines with J gene TRBJ2-1; TRBD2 aligns across 8 bases. Germline values: CDR1 MDHEN, CDR2 SYDVKM. Losses at the gene ends were 6 bases for V and 9 bases for J; bases not matched to a gene: 10. This CDR3 comprises 14 residues. The CDR3 DNA reads TGTGCCAGCAGCTCCAGGACTAGCCAGGGTGAGCAGTTCTTC. Its protein is CASSSRTSQGEQFF.

The rearrangement links TRBV19 to TRBJ2-7; D remains unclear. The CDR3 runs to 11 residues. V lost 5 bases to trimming and J lost 4 bases, with 6 bases between them. In germline, CDR1 is LNHDA, CDR2 SQIVND (reference sequence). The CDR3 protein is CASSFGYEQYF. CDR3 DNA: TGTGCCAGTAGTTTTGGATACGAGCAGTACTTC.

The V gene is TRBV27, the J gene TRBJ1-5, with TRBD1 matching 7 bases. The CDR3 is 14 residues long. Looked up from germline, CDR1 is MNHEY and CDR2 is SMNVEV (reference sequence). V lost 2 bases, J lost 5 bases, and 3 bases stayed unmatched. CDR3 region: CASSLGTADQPQHF. The CDR3 DNA sequence: TGTGCCAGCAGTTTAGGGACAGCGGATCAGCCCCAGCATTTT.

The rearrangement links TRBV19 to TRBJ2-1; D call uncertain. Germline loops: CDR1 LNHDA, CDR2 SQIVND (reference sequence). The CDR3 loop spans 14 amino acids. The V end lost 5 bases, the J end lost 2 bases, and 10 bases lay between the germline ends. The CDR3 sequence: CASSAAAAYNEQFF. The CDR3 region has the DNA TGTGCCAGTAGTGCGGCGGCGGCCTACAATGAGCAGTTCTTC.

This chain uses TRBV5-4 with TRBJ2-5; 13 nucleotides agree with TRBD2. The V and J ends lost 3 bases and 2 bases, in that order; junction bases with no gene match: 4. The CDR3 is 16 amino acids. Germline CDR1 reads SGHNT; CDR2 reads YYREEE (reference sequence). In DNA form, the CDR3 reads TGTGCCAGCAGCTCCTCGGGACTAGCGGGGCAAGAGACCCAGTACTTC. This sequence encodes CASSSSGLAGQETQYF.

The chain joins TRBV9 to TRBJ2-7; 8 bases agree with TRBD1. Trimming at V came to 1 base and at J to 6 bases, leaving 6 bases not matched to a gene. The CDR3 runs 14 residues. The germline gives CDR1 SGDLS, CDR2 YYNGEE. The CDR3 sequence is CASSVRGQEGEQYF. The CDR3 DNA sequence: TGTGCCAGCAGCGTACGGGGACAGGAGGGCGAGCAGTACTTC.

This rearrangement joins TRBV9 to TRBJ1-2; no firm D call. The V gene's germline CDR1 is SGDLS and CDR2 YYNGEE. The CDR3 is 16 amino acids. Trimming took 3 bases from V and 2 from J, leaving 17 bases between them. DNA for the CDR3: TGTGCCAGCAGCGCGGGATTTTTAAGTGAGAACTATGGCTACACCTTC. Translating gives CASSAGFLSENYGYTF. The entire variable domain, with the rest obtained from reference TRBV9 and TRBJ1-2, is as follows: DSGVTQTPKHLITATGQRVTLRCSPRSGDLSVYWYQQSLDQGLQFLIQYYNGEERAKGNILERFSAQQFPDLHSELNLSSLELGDSALYFCASSAGFLSENYGYTFGSGTRLTVV.

The rearrangement links TRBV7-8 to TRBJ2-3, with D unresolved. V was cut by 1 base and J by 6 bases, with 17 bases left in between. CDR1 is SGHVS and CDR2 is FQNEAQ in the germline V gene. This CDR3 has 16 residues. CDR3 sequence: CASSLVRAWVEDTQYF. In DNA, the CDR3 is TGTGCCAGCAGCTTAGTACGGGCCTGGGTCGAGGATACGCAGTATTTT.

The CDR3 spells CASSFGDIRTDTQYF. For the CDR3, the DNA is TGTGCCAGCAGTTTTGGGGACATACGCACAGATACGCAGTATTTT. The genes are TRBV28 and TRBJ2-3; maybe TRBD1 (6 bases). The CDR3 is made up of 15 amino acids. CDR1 and CDR2 (germline): MDHEN, SYDVKM. Trimming took off 3 bases at V and 1 base at J, with 11 bases between the two ends.

This clone was counted between two and nine times. The gene calls are TRBV27 and TRBJ1-6; 8 bases line up with TRBD1. CDR1 is MNHEY and CDR2 is SMNVEV in the germline V gene (reference sequence). This CDR3 spans 15 amino acids. V trimming: 2 bases; J trimming: 8 bases; junction bases outside the gene matches: 5. CDR3: CASSLAAGGYSPLHF. The CDR3 coding sequence is TGTGCCAGCAGTTTAGCCGCAGGGGGCTATTCACCCCTCCACTTT.

This sequence joins TRBV6-5 and TRBJ1-1; D is unresolved. Germline V gene sequence: CDR1 MNHEY, CDR2 SVGAGI. This CDR3 has 16 residues. V was cut by 0 bases and J by 0 bases, with 11 bases left in between. CDR3: CASSYSPDSMNTEAFF. The CDR3 coding sequence is TGTGCCAGCAGTTACTCGCCAGATTCCATGAACACTGAAGCTTTCTTT.

In this sample, this clone turned up once. The rearrangement links TRBV19 to TRBJ2-7, with 8 bases identical to TRBD1. Germline V gene data show CDR1 as LNHDA and CDR2 as SQIVND (reference sequence). This CDR3 is 14 amino acids long. Germline trimming cut 5 bases from V and 5 bases from J; bases unmatched to any gene: 8. The CDR3 spells CASSLGQGMDEQYF. The CDR3 DNA reads as TGTGCCAGTAGTCTAGGACAGGGAATGGACGAGCAGTACTTC. Filled out from reference TRBV19 and TRBJ2-7, the complete variable domain reads DGGITQSPKYLFRKEGQNVTLSCEQNLNHDAMYWYRQDPGQGLRLIYYSQIVNDFQKGDIAEGYSVSREKKESFPLTVTSAQKNPTAFYLCASSLGQGMDEQYFGPGTRLTVT.